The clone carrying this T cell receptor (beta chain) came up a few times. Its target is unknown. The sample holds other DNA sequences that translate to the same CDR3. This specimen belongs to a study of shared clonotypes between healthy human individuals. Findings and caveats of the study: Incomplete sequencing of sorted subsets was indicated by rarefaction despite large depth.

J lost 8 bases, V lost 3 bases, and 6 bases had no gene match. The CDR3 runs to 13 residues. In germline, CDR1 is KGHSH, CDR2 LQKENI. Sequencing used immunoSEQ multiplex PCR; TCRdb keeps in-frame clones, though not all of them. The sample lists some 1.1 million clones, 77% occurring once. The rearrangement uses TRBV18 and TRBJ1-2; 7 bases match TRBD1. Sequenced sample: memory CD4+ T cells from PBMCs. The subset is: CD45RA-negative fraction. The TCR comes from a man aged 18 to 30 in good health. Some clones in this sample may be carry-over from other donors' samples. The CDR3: CASSPDREGGYTF. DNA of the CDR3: TGTGCCAGCTCACCCGACAGGGAGGGAGGCTACACCTTC.